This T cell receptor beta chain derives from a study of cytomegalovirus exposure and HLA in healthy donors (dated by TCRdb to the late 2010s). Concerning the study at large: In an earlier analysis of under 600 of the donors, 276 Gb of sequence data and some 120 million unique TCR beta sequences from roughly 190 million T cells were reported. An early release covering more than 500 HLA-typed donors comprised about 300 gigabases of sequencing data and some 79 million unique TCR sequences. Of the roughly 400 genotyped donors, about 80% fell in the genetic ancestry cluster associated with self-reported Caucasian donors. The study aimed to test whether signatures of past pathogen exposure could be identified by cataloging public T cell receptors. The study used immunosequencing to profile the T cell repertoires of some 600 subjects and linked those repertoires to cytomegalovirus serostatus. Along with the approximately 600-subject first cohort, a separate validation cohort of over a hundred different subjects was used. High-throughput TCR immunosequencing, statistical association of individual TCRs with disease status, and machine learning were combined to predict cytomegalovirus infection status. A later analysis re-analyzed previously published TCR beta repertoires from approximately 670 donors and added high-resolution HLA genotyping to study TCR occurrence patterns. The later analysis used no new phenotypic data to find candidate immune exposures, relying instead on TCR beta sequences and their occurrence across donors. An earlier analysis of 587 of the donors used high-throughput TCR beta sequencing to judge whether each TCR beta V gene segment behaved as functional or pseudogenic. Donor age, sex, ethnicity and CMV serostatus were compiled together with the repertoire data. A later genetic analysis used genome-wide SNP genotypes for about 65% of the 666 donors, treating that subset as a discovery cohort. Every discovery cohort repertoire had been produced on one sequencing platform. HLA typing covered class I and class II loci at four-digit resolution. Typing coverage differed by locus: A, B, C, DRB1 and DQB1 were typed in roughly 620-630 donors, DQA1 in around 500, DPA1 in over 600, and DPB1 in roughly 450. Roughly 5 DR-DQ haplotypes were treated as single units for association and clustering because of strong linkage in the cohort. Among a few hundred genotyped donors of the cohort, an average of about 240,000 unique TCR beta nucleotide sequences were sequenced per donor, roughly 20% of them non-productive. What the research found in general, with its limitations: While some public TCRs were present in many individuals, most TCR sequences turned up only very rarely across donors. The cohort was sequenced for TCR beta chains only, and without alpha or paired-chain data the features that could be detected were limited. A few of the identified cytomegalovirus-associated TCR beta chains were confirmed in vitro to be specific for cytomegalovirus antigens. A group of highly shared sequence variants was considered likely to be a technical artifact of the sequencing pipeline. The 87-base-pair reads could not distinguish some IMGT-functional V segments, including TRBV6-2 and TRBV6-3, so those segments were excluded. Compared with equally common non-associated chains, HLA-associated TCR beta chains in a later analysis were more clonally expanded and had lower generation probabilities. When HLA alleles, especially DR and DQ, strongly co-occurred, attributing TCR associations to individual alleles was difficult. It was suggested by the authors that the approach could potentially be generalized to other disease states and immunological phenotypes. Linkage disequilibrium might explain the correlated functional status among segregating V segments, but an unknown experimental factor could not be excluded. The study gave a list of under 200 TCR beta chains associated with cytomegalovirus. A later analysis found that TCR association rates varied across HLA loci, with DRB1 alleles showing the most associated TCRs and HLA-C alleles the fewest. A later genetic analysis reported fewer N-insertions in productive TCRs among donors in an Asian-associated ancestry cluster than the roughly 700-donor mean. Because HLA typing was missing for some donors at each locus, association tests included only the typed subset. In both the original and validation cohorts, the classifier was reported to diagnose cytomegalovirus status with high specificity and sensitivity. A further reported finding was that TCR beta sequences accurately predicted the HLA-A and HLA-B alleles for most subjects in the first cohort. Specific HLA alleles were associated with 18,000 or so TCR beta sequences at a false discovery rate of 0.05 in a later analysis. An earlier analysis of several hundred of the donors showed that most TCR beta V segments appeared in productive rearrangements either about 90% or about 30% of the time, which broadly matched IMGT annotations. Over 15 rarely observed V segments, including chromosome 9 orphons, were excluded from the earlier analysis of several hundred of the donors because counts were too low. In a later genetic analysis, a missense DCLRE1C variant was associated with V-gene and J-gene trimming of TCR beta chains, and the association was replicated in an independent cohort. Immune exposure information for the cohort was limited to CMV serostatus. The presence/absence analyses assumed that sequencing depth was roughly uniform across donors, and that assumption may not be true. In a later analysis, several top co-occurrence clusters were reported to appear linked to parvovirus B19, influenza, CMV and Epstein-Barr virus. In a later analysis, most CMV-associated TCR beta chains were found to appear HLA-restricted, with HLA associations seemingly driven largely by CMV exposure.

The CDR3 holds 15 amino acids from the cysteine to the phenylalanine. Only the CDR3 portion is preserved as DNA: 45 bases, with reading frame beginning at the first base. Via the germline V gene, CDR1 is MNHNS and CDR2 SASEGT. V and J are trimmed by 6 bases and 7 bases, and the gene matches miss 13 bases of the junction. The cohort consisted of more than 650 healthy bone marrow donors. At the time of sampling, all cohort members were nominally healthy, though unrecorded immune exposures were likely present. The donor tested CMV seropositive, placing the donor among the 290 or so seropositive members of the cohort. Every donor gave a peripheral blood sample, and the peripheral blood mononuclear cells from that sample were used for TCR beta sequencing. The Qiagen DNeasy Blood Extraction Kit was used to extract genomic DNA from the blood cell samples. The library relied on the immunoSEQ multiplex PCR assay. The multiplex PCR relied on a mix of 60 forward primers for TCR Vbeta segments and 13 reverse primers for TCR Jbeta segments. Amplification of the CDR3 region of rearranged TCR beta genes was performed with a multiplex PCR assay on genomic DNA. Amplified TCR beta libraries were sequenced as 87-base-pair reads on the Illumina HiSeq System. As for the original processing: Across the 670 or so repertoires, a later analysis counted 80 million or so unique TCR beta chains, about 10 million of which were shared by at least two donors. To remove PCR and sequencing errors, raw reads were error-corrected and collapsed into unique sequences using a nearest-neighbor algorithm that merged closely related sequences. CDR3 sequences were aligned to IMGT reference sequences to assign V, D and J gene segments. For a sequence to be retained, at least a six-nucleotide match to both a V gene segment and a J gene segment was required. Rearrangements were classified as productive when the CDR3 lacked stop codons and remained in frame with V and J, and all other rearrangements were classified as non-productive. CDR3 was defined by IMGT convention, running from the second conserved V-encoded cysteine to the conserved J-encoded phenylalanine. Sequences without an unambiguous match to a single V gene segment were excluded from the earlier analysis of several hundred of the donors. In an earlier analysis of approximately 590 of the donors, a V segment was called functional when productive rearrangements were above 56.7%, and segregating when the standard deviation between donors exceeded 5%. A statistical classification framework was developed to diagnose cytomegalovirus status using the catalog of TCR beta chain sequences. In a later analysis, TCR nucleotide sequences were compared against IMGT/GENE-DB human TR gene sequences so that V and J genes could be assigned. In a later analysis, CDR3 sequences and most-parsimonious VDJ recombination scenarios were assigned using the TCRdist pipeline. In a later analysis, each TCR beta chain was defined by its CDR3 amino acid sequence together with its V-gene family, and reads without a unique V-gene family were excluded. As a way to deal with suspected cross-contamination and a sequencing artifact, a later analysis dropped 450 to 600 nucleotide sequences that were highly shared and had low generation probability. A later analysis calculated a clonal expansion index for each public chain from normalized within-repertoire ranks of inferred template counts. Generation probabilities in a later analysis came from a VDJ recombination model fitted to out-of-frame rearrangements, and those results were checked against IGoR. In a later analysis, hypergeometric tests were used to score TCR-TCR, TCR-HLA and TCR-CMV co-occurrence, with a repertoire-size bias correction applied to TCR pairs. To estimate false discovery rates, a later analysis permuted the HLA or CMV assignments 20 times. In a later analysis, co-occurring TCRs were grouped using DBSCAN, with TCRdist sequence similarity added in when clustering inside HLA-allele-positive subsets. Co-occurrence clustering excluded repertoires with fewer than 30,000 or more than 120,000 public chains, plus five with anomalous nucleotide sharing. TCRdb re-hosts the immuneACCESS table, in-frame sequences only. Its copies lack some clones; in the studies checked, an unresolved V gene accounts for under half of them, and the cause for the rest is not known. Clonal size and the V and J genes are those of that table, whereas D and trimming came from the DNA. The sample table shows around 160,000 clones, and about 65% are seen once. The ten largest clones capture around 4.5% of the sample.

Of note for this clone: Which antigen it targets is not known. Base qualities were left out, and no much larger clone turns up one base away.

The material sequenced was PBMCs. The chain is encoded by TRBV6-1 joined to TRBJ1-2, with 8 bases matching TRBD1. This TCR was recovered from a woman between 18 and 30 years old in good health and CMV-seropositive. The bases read TGTGCCAGCAGGGGACGACAGGGGAATAGCCCTGGCTACACCTTC. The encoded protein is CASRGRQGNSPGYTF.